The T cell receptor (beta chain) described here comes from a study of Graves' ophthalmopathy and Graves' hyperthyroidism. The overall study: Peripheral blood was obtained at first diagnosis, ahead of any treatment.

Amplification from RNA transcripts yielded the TCR beta CDR3 regions. Following a first-round RT-PCR that used HTBI primers, a second-round multiplex PCR was carried out. MiXCR, applied by TCRdb to the multiplex PCR reads, yields one record per CDR3 protein. The sample includes about 420,000 distinct CDR3 sequences, roughly 21% of them seen just once. Clinical symptoms and serum thyroxine were used for diagnosis; TRAb, thyroid ultrasound and orbital computed tomography were also relied on. This clonotype was detected many times. The germline V gene encodes CDR1 SGHTA and CDR2 FQGNSA. The V end was cut by 5 bases, the J end by 9 bases, with 19 bases between. CDR3 length: 14 amino acids.

The TCR originated in a woman under 30 with stable Graves' hyperthyroidism. The rearrangement uses TRBV7-2 and TRBJ1-1; tentative D call: TRBD1 (6 bases). The specimen sequenced was peripheral blood. In nucleotides, the CDR3 is TGTGCCAGCAGCGCTTACTCGTTGGACAGCCAAGCTTTCTTT. Translated: CASSAYSLDSQAFF.